This entry features one TCR beta chain sequence. Repertoires were generated with immunoSEQ multiplex PCR, while TCRdb's copy carries only in-frame clones and drops some. There are about 180,000 clones in the sample; 80% to 95% occur only once, and around 0.067% lies in the top ten. This sample was included in a study of shared clonotypes between healthy human individuals. Germline V gene lookup returns CDR1 MDHEN and CDR2 SYDVKM. There are 14 residues in the CDR3. Trimming took 7 bases from V and 4 from J, leaving 14 bases between them. The chain links TRBV28 to TRBJ2-1; D may be TRBD2 (5 bases). The TCR comes from a woman in her 30s in good health. Sequences were obtained from naive CD4+ T cells sorted from blood. As to subset: CD45RA+ positively selected. The CDR3 DNA reads TGTGCCAGCACCAGGACTGGAGGATACAATGAGCAGTTCTTC. It translates to CASTRTGGYNEQFF.